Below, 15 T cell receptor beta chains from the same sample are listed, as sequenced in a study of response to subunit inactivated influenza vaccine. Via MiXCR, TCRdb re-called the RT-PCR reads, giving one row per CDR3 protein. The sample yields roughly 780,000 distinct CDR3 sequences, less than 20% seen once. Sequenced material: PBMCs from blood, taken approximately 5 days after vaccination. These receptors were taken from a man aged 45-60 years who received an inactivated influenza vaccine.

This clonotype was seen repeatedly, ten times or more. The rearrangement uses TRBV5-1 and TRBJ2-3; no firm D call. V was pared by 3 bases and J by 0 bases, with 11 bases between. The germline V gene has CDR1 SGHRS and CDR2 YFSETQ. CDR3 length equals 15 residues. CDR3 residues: CASSSTVTSTDTQYF. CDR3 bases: TGCGCCAGCAGCTCGACGGTAACTAGCACAGATACGCAGTATTTT.

CDR3 region: CASSSGGRGRTDTQYF. The CDR3 coding sequence is TGTGCCAGCAGCTCCGGGGGCAGGGGGCGGACAGATACGCAGTATTTT. The chain recombines TRBV7-2 with TRBJ2-3, with TRBD1 identical over 8 bases. The ends lost 4 bases at V and 3 bases at J; junction bases unmatched: 9. CDR1 and CDR2 from the germline V gene are SGHTA and FQGNSA. This CDR3 region has 16 residues.

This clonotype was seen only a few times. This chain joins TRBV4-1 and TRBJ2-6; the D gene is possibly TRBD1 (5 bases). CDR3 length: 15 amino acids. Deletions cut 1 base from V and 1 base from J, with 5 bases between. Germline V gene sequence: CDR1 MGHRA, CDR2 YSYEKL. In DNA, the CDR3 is TGCGCCAGCAGCCAAGGACAGTCTGGGGCCAACGTCCTGACTTTC. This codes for CASSQGQSGANVLTF.

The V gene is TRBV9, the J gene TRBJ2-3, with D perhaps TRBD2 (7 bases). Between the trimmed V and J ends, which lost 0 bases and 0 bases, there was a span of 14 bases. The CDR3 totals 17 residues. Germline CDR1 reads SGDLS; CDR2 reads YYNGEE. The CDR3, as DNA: TGTGCCAGCAGCGTAGAGTGGGGGGGCAGAAGCACAGATACGCAGTATTTT. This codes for CASSVEWGGRSTDTQYF.

For the CDR3, the DNA is TGTGCCAGCAGCTTATCAGTCAGTCCGAGCTCCTACGAGCAGTACTTC. This gives the protein CASSLSVSPSSYEQYF. V and J are TRBV11-1 and TRBJ2-7, with D unresolved. V lost 2 bases and J lost 0, with 14 bases in between. The CDR3 consists of 16 residues. Germline values: CDR1 SGHAT, CDR2 FQDESV (reference sequence).

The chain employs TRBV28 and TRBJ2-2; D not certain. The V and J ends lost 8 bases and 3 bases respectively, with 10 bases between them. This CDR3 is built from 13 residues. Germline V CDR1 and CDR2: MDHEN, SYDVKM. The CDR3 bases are TGTGCCAGCGCCCCTCTTTACACCGGGGAGCTGTTTTTT. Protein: CASAPLYTGELFF.

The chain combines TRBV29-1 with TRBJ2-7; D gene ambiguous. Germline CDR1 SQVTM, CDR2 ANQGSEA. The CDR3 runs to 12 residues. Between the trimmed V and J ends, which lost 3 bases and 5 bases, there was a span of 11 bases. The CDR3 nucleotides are TGCAGCGTTGAGGCTGCGACCGACGAGCAGTACTTC. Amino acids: CSVEAATDEQYF.

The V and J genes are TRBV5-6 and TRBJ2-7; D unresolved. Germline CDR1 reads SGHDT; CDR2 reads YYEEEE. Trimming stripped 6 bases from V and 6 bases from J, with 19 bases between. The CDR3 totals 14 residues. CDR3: CASTLMESPLEQYF. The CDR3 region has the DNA TGTGCCAGCACCCTGATGGAGTCCCCTCTCGAGCAGTACTTC.

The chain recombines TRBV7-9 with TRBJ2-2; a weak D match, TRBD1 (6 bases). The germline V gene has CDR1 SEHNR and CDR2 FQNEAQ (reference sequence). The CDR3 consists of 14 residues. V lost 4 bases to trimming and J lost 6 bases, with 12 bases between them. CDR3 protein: CASSSGQNPGELFF. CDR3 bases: TGTGCCAGCAGCTCCGGACAGAATCCCGGGGAGCTGTTTTTT.

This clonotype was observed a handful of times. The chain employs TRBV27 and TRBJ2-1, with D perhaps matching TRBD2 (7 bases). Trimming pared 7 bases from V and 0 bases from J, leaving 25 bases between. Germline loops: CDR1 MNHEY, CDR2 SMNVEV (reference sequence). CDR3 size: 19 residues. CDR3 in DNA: TGTGCCAGCACGTCGCGGGGGCGGGGGATTGGGGCCTCCTACAATGAGCAGTTCTTC. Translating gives CASTSRGRGIGASYNEQFF.

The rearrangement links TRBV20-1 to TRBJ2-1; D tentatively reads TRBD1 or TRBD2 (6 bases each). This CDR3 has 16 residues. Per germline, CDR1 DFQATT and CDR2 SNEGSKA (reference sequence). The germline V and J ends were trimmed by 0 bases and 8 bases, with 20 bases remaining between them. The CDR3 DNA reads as TGCAGTGCTAGAGATCCGAGGGGGGCCTTAAGGCATGAGCAGTTCTTC. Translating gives CSARDPRGALRHEQFF.

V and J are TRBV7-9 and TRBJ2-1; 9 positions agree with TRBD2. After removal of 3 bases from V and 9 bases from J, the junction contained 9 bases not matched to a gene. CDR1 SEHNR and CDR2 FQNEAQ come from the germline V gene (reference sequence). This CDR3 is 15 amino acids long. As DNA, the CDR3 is TGTGCCAGCAGCTTTCGGGGACTAGCTCACCCTGAGCAGTTCTTC. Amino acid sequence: CASSFRGLAHPEQFF.

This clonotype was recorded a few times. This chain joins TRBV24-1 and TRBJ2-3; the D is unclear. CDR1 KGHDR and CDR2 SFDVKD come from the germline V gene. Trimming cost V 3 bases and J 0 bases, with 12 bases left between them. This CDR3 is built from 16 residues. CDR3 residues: CATSDPLTRSTDTQYF. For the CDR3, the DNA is TGTGCCACCAGTGATCCCCTGACAAGGAGCACAGATACGCAGTATTTT.

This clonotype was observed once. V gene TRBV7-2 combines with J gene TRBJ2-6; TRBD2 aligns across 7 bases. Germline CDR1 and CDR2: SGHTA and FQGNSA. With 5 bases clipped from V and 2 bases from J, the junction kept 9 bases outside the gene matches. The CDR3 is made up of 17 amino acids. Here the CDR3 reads CASSPKGRVTGANVLTF. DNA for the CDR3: TGTGCCAGCAGCCCGAAAGGGAGGGTTACTGGGGCCAACGTCCTGACTTTC.

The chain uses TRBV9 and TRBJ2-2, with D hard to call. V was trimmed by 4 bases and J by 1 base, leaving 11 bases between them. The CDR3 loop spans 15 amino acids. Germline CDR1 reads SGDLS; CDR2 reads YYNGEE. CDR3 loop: CASSPYSGNTGELFF. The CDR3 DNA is TGTGCCAGCAGCCCCTACTCTGGGAACACCGGGGAGCTGTTTTTT.